This TCR beta chain was sequenced for a study of cytomegalovirus exposure and HLA in healthy donors. Study details: Early released data comprised around 79 million unique TCRs from HLA-typed donors.

The primer mix had 60 Vbeta and 13 Jbeta primers. Profiling relied on immunoSEQ multiplex PCR, and the TCRdb table lists in-frame clones only, not all of them. The table has 80,000 to 100,000 clones, approximately 83% seen once. Regarding the study as a whole: No immune exposure information besides CMV serostatus was available.

Details on this clone: Antigen unknown.

What was sequenced was PBMCs. This TCR derives from a female donor in good health and CMV-seropositive.

The chain's CDR3 is CASSMRGGQPQHF. The CDR3 nucleotides are TGTGCCTCGAGCATGAGGGGGGGTCAGCCCCAGCATTTT. This chain links TRBV30 with TRBJ1-5, with D possibly being TRBD1 (6 bases). CDR1 and CDR2 (germline): GTSNPN, SVGIG (reference sequence). Trimming removed 7 bases at V and 6 bases at J, with 16 bases between. This CDR3 is built from 13 residues.